Below, 21 T cell receptor beta chains from the same sample are listed, as sequenced in a study of monozygotic twins with inflammatory bowel disease. With the 5' RACE reads reprocessed, TCRdb shows one record per CDR3 protein and no DNA. This sample contains 200,000 to 250,000 distinct CDR3 sequences. The sample was blood. All receptors come from a human donor with ulcerative colitis or Crohn's disease, or a healthy co-twin of an affected twin (not recorded which).

The genes are TRBV30 and TRBJ2-3. The V gene's germline CDR1 is GTSNPN and CDR2 SVGIG (reference sequence). The CDR3 covers 15 residues. The CDR3 reads CAWEPRRPSTDTQYF. The full variable domain, its missing parts supplied by reference TRBV30 and TRBJ2-3, is SQTIHQWPATLVQPVGSPLSLECTVEGTSNPNLYWYRQAAGRGLQLLFYSVGIGQISSEVPQNLSASRPQDRQFILSSKKLLLSDSGFYLCAWEPRRPSTDTQYFGPGTRLTVL.

The chain links TRBV20-1 to TRBJ2-1; without DNA, the TCRdb call of TRBD2 cannot be checked. CDR1 is DFQATT, CDR2 SNEGSKA, per germline (reference sequence). The CDR3 has 12 amino acids. The CDR3 loop reads CSASGSQHEQFF.

This sequence joins TRBV28 and TRBJ1-5; TCRdb returns TRBD1, unconfirmable since there is no DNA. This CDR3 comprises 15 residues. Germline V gene data show CDR1 as MDHEN and CDR2 as SYDVKM. CDR3 protein: CASSFHREGNQPQHF. Combining the CDR3 with reference TRBV28 and TRBJ1-5 gives the whole variable domain DVKVTQSSRYLVKRTGEKVFLECVQDMDHENMFWYRQDPGLGLRLIYFSYDVKMKEKGDIPEGYSVSREKKERFSLILESASTNQTSMYLCASSFHREGNQPQHFGDGTRLSIL.

This chain uses TRBV20-1 with TRBJ2-1; TCRdb designates TRBD2, a call that cannot be tested without DNA. The CDR3 sequence is 14 residues long. Germline V gene sequence: CDR1 DFQATT, CDR2 SNEGSKA (reference sequence). CDR3 region: CSAMRGTSGSGQFF.

The rearrangement uses TRBV5-1 and TRBJ2-1; no DNA is available, so the TRBD1 call from TCRdb remains unchecked. This CDR3 contains 14 residues. CDR1 is SGHRS, CDR2 YFSETQ, per germline. CDR3 protein: CASSGWASQNEQFF.

The gene calls are TRBV5-1 and TRBJ2-7; TCRdb designates TRBD2, a call that cannot be tested without DNA. Germline V CDR1 and CDR2: SGHRS, YFSETQ. The CDR3 covers 15 residues. This chain's CDR3 is CASSFLRAGIAEQYF.

The chain uses TRBV2 and TRBJ1-1; without DNA, the TCRdb call of TRBD1 cannot be checked. Germline V gene lookup returns CDR1 SNHLY and CDR2 FYNNEI. CDR3 length: 11 amino acids. CDR3 sequence: CASREDWGAFF.

V and J are TRBV5-5 and TRBJ1-2. The CDR3 runs 13 residues. Germline V gene data show CDR1 as SGHKS and CDR2 as YYEKEE (reference sequence). The CDR3 sequence is CASSLDTVYGYTF.

The chain is built from TRBV5-1 and TRBJ1-5; TCRdb outputs TRBD1, but without DNA this stays unchecked. CDR1 is SGHRS, CDR2 YFSETQ, per germline. The CDR3 extends over 14 amino acids. CDR3: CASSFGDSSQPQHF.

The rearrangement uses TRBV7-6 and TRBJ2-7; the TCRdb call, TRBD1, lacks DNA for checking. Germline lookup yields CDR1 SGHVS and CDR2 FNYEAQ. The CDR3 length is 13 residues. CDR3 residues: CASSSQGWGEQYF.

The chain employs TRBV24-1 and TRBJ2-1; TCRdb names TRBD1, which stays unverified in the absence of DNA. Germline lookup yields CDR1 KGHDR and CDR2 SFDVKD. The CDR3 extends over 14 amino acids. The CDR3 spells CATSDRATHNEQFF.

The CDR3 reads CASSSGHSYNEQFF. The chain recombines TRBV5-4 with TRBJ2-1. Germline CDR1 SGHNT, CDR2 YYREEE (reference sequence). The CDR3 is made up of 14 amino acids. The whole variable domain, remainder taken from reference TRBV5-4 and TRBJ2-1, is ETGVTQSPTHLIKTRGQQVTLRCSSQSGHNTVSWYQQALGQGPQFIFQYYREEENGRGNFPPRFSGLQFPNYSSELNVNALELDDSALYLCASSSGHSYNEQFFGPGTRLTVL.

The V and J genes are TRBV5-1 and TRBJ2-5; TCRdb designates TRBD1, a call that cannot be tested without DNA. CDR3 length: 16 residues. CDR1 SGHRS and CDR2 YFSETQ come from the germline V gene. This CDR3 is CASSPTRDRDQETQYF.

This sequence joins TRBV12-3 or TRBV12-4 and TRBJ1-2. This CDR3 is built from 12 residues. CDR3 in amino acids: CANAGGGYGYTF.

The chain recombines TRBV30 with TRBJ1-1. Germline lookup yields CDR1 GTSNPN and CDR2 SVGIG (reference sequence). This CDR3 has 11 amino acids. The CDR3 spells CAWGWTSEAFF.

The chain carries TRBV18 and TRBJ2-3; TCRdb picks TRBD1, but there is no DNA to check that call. The CDR3 spans 16 residues. From germline, CDR1 is KGHSH and CDR2 LQKENI. CDR3 sequence: CASSPESGAPTDTQYF.

The chain employs TRBV7-8 and TRBJ1-1; TCRdb's assignment of TRBD1 cannot be checked, as there is no DNA. Germline lookup yields CDR1 SGHVS and CDR2 FQNEAQ. The CDR3 contains 13 residues. The CDR3 loop is CATRQGTATEAFF.

This chain uses TRBV7-3 with TRBJ2-3; lacking DNA, the TRBD2 call made by TCRdb goes unchecked. CDR1 and CDR2 from the germline V gene are SGHTA and FQGTGA. This CDR3 comprises 12 residues. CDR3 loop: CASSLRGGTQYF.

This sequence joins TRBV7-8 and TRBJ1-1. CDR1 SGHVS and CDR2 FQNEAQ come from the germline V gene. This CDR3 contains 14 residues. The CDR3: CASSLAMVGTEAFF.

The chain employs TRBV5-1 and TRBJ2-3. CDR1 and CDR2 from the germline V gene are SGHRS and YFSETQ. The CDR3 covers 15 residues. This CDR3 reads CASSLRTESTDTQYF. Full variable domain (rest looked up from reference TRBV5-1 and TRBJ2-3): KAGVTQTPRYLIKTRGQQVTLSCSPISGHRSVSWYQQTPGQGLQFLFEYFSETQRNKGNFPGRFSGRQFSNSRSEMNVSTLELGDSALYLCASSLRTESTDTQYFGPGTRLTVL.

The CDR3 spells CAWSPPPASGNSYEQYF. The chain combines TRBV30 with TRBJ2-7; TCRdb reports TRBD2, a call that lacks DNA to check it against. The CDR3 length is 17 residues. Germline CDR1 GTSNPN, CDR2 SVGIG (reference sequence).